Listed below are T cell receptor beta chains from one sample, sequenced in a study of siplizumab effects on memory and regulatory T cells. The table came from immunoSEQ multiplex PCR; TCRdb's copy has only in-frame clones and leaves some out. The sample lists 100,000 or so clones, 85% to 95% occurring once. Sequenced material: non-Treg CD4+ T cells sorted from blood. Source of these receptors: a human donor in good health. Both conserved end residues are part of each CDR3. Fields, in order: D gene, V gene, CDR3 length, clone size, J gene, CDR3 protein, CDR3 DNA. A D gene is named only where the DNA matches it firmly. Only some rows state a clone size, as once, few, many or a class for expanded clones.

d_gene: TRBD2; v_gene: TRBV5-4; len: 15; abundance: once; j_gene: TRBJ2-5; CDR3aa: CASSSGLARQETQYF; CDR3nt: TGTGCCAGCAGCTCGGGACTAGCGAGACAAGAGACCCAGTACTTC
d_gene: TRBD2; v_gene: TRBV27; len: 15; abundance: .; j_gene: TRBJ2-7; CDR3aa: CASSLSGGPPYEQYF; CDR3nt: TGTGCCAGCAGTCTTAGCGGGGGGCCACCCTACGAGCAGTACTTC
d_gene: .; v_gene: TRBV11-2; len: 13; abundance: .; j_gene: TRBJ2-7; CDR3aa: CASSLDPGYEQYF; CDR3nt: TGTGCCAGCAGCTTAGATCCGGGGTACGAGCAGTACTTC
d_gene: .; v_gene: TRBV11-2; len: 16; abundance: .; j_gene: TRBJ1-5; CDR3aa: CASSTVKGRIGQPQHF; CDR3nt: TGTGCCAGCAGCACCGTAAAGGGCAGAATTGGCCAGCCCCAGCATTTT
d_gene: .; v_gene: TRBV10-1; len: 13; abundance: .; j_gene: TRBJ2-1; CDR3aa: CASSDWQGAEQFF; CDR3nt: TGCGCCAGCAGTGATTGGCAGGGTGCTGAGCAGTTCTTC
d_gene: TRBD1; v_gene: TRBV28; len: 14; abundance: .; j_gene: TRBJ1-2; CDR3aa: CASSPGTGKYGYTF; CDR3nt: TGTGCCAGCAGTCCCGGGACAGGGAAGTATGGCTACACCTTC
d_gene: .; v_gene: TRBV10-3; len: 15; abundance: .; j_gene: TRBJ1-4; CDR3aa: CAISDGFFPGEKLFF; CDR3nt: TGTGCCATCAGTGATGGATTTTTTCCCGGTGAAAAACTGTTTTTT
d_gene: TRBD1; v_gene: TRBV5-4; len: 13; abundance: .; j_gene: TRBJ2-7; CDR3aa: CASSSGQSYEQYF; CDR3nt: TGTGCCAGCAGCTCGGGACAGAGCTACGAGCAGTACTTC
d_gene: TRBD1; v_gene: TRBV2; len: 12; abundance: .; j_gene: TRBJ1-1; CDR3aa: CASSVLDRGAFF; CDR3nt: TGTGCCAGCAGTGTCCTAGACAGGGGAGCTTTCTTT
d_gene: .; v_gene: TRBV11-3; len: 15; abundance: few; j_gene: TRBJ2-3; CDR3aa: CASTPESSGTDTQYF; CDR3nt: TGTGCCAGCACCCCAGAGAGCTCAGGGACAGATACGCAGTATTTT
d_gene: .; v_gene: TRBV6-5; len: 15; abundance: .; j_gene: TRBJ1-5; CDR3aa: CASSYSRNSNQPQHF; CDR3nt: TGTGCCAGCAGTTACTCCAGGAATAGCAATCAGCCCCAGCATTTT
d_gene: .; v_gene: TRBV5-1; len: 14; abundance: .; j_gene: TRBJ2-5; CDR3aa: CASSLVSGQETQYF; CDR3nt: TGCGCCAGCAGCTTGGTAAGCGGACAAGAGACCCAGTACTTC
d_gene: TRBD1; v_gene: TRBV5-1; len: 16; abundance: .; j_gene: TRBJ2-7; CDR3aa: CASSNNPPGQGYEQYF; CDR3nt: TGCGCCAGCAGTAACAACCCTCCGGGACAGGGGTACGAGCAGTACTTC
d_gene: .; v_gene: TRBV6-1; len: 15; abundance: .; j_gene: TRBJ1-5; CDR3aa: CASREQGLSNQPQHF; CDR3nt: TGTGCCAGCAGAGAGCAGGGGTTAAGCAATCAGCCCCAGCATTTT
d_gene: .; v_gene: TRBV4-1; len: 13; abundance: .; j_gene: TRBJ2-5; CDR3aa: CASSQDRGETQYF; CDR3nt: TGCGCCAGCAGCCAAGACAGGGGAGAGACCCAGTACTTC
d_gene: TRBD1; v_gene: TRBV9; len: 13; abundance: .; j_gene: TRBJ2-1; CDR3aa: CASSVGQGNEQFF; CDR3nt: TGTGCCAGCAGTGTGGGACAGGGAAATGAGCAGTTCTTC
d_gene: .; v_gene: TRBV28; len: 12; abundance: .; j_gene: TRBJ2-7; CDR3aa: CASSSNYYEQYF; CDR3nt: TGTGCCAGCAGTTCCAATTACTACGAGCAGTACTTC
d_gene: .; v_gene: TRBV7-9; len: 13; abundance: .; j_gene: TRBJ1-1; CDR3aa: CASSSTVNTEAFF; CDR3nt: TGTGCCAGCAGCTCGACAGTGAACACTGAAGCTTTCTTT
d_gene: TRBD1; v_gene: TRBV28; len: 14; abundance: .; j_gene: TRBJ1-6; CDR3aa: CASSAGTGRSPLHF; CDR3nt: TGTGCCAGCAGTGCCGGGACAGGGAGGTCACCCCTCCACTTT
d_gene: .; v_gene: TRBV5-1; len: 13; abundance: .; j_gene: TRBJ1-1; CDR3aa: CASSNGVNTEAFF; CDR3nt: TGCGCCAGCAGTAATGGGGTGAACACTGAAGCTTTCTTT
d_gene: .; v_gene: TRBV18; len: 12; abundance: few; j_gene: TRBJ1-2; CDR3aa: CASSPRGAGYTF; CDR3nt: TGTGCCAGCTCACCGCGTGGGGCTGGCTACACCTTC
d_gene: TRBD2; v_gene: TRBV9; len: 15; abundance: .; j_gene: TRBJ2-1; CDR3aa: CASSVVAGGPSGQFF; CDR3nt: TGTGCCAGCAGCGTGGTAGCGGGGGGGCCCTCAGGGCAGTTCTTC